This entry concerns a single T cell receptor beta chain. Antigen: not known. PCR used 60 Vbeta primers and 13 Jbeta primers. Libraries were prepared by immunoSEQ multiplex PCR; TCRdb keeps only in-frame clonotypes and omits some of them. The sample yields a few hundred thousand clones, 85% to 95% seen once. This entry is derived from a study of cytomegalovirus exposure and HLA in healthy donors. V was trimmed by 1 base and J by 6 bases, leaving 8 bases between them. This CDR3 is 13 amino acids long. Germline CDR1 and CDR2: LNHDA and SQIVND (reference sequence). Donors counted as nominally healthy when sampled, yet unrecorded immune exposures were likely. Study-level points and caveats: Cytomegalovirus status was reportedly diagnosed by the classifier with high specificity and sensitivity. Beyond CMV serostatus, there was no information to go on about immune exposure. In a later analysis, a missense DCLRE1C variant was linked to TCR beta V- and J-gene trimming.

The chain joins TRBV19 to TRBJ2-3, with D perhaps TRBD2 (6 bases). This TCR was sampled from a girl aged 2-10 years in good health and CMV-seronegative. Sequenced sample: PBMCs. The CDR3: CASSIAGDDTQYF. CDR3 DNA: TGTGCCAGTAGTATAGCGGGGGACGATACGCAGTATTTT.